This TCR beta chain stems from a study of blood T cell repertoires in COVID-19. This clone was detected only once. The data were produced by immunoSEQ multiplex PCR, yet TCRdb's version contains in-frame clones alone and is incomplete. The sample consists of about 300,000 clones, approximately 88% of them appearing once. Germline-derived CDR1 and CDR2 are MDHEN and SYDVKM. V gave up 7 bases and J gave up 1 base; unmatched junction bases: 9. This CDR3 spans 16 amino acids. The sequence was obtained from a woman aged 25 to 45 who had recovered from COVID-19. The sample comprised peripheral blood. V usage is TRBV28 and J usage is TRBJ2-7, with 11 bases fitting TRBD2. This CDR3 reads CASTGSGGAISYEQYF. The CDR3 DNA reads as TGTGCCAGCACGGGTAGCGGGGGGGCGATATCCTACGAGCAGTACTTC.